The 3 T cell receptor beta chains listed next were all sequenced from one sample in a study of long-term antiretroviral therapy in people with HIV. A v3.0 immunoSEQ assay was performed at survey level. This table comes from immunoSEQ multiplex PCR, and its TCRdb copy is limited to in-frame clones, with some not included. The sample includes 10,000 to 12,000 clones, approximately 78% of them seen just once. The sequenced sample was unsorted PBMCs, obtained 1.2 years after starting antiretroviral therapy. The origin of the receptors is a man aged 35-49 years with HIV.

V gene TRBV2 combines with J gene TRBJ2-3; 10 positions match TRBD2. The CDR3 is 14 amino acids. From germline, CDR1 is SNHLY and CDR2 FYNNEI. V was clipped by 6 bases and J by 9 bases; unmatched bases: 9. In DNA, the CDR3 is TGTGCCAGCAGCGAGAGCGGGGGGGCCTTCACGCAGTATTTT. It encodes CASSESGGAFTQYF.

The rearrangement uses TRBV4-2 and TRBJ2-7, with D perhaps TRBD2 (7 bases). CDR1 and CDR2 from the germline V gene are LGHNA and YNFKEQ. The CDR3 is 17 amino acids. Between the trimmed V and J ends, which lost 2 bases and 0 bases, there was a span of 17 bases. The CDR3 region has the DNA TGTGCCAGCAGCCAATGGGGGGGCGGCTGGGCCTCCTACGAGCAGTACTTC. It codes for CASSQWGGGWASYEQYF.

The sample holds a few counts of this clone. CDR3 sequence: CASSLGGMSYEQYF. The CDR3 region has the DNA TGTGCCAGCAGCTTAGGGGGCATGTCCTACGAGCAGTACTTC. The chain employs TRBV7-2 and TRBJ2-7, with D perhaps TRBD1 (5 bases). With 1 base removed from V and 1 base from J, the gap between germline ends came to 8 bases. CDR1 and CDR2 (germline): SGHTA, FQGNSA. The CDR3 runs 14 residues.